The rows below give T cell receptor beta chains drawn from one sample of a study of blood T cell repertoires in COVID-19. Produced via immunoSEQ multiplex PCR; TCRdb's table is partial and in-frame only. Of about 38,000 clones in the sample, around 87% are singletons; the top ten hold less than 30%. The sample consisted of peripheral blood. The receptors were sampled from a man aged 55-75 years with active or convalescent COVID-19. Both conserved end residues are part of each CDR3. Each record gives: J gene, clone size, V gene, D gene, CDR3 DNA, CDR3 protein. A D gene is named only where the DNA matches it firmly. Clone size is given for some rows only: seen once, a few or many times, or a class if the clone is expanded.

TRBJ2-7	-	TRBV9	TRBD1	TGTGCCAGCAGCGCGACAGGGGGCGAGCAGTACTTC	CASSATGGEQYF
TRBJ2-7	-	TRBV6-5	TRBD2	TGTGCCAGCAGTTACGGGTCTAGCGGGAACTACGAGCAGTACTTC	CASSYGSSGNYEQYF
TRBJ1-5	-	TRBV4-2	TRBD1	TGTGCCAGCAGCCACGACGGCATTCGGACAGGGGACAATCAGCCCCAGCATTTT	CASSHDGIRTGDNQPQHF
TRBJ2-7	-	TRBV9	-	TGTGCCAGCAGCGCTGGACTAACCGCCTTCGAGCAGTACTTC	CASSAGLTAFEQYF
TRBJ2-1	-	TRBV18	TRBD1	TGTGCCAGCTCGTCAGGACAGGGGGGTGAGCAGTTCTTC	CASSSGQGGEQFF
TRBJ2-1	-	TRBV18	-	TGTGCCAGCTCACCTTCCGTCTACAATGAGCAGTTCTTC	CASSPSVYNEQFF
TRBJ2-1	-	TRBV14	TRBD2	TGTGCCAGCAGCCTTCCTAGACTAGCGGGAGCTAATGAGCAGTTCTTC	CASSLPRLAGANEQFF
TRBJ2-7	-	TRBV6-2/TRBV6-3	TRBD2	TGTGCCAGCAGTCCCCGGGCTAGCGGAGCCTACGAGCAGTACTTC	CASSPRASGAYEQYF
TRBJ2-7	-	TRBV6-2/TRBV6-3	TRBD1	TGTGCCAGCAGTTACTCCCAGGGGGTGTACTTC	CASSYSQGVYF
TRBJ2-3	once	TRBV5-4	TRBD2	TGTGCCAGCAGCTTGAGGACTAGCGGTGATACGCAGTATTTT	CASSLRTSGDTQYF
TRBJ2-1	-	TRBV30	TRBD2	TGTGCCTGGATCCTCAGCGGGAGGTTAAATGAGCAGTTCTTC	CAWILSGRLNEQFF
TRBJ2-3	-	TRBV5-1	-	TGCGCCAGCAGAGGGGGACCTAGCACAGATACGCAGTATTTT	CASRGGPSTDTQYF
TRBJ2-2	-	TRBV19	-	TGTGCCAGTAGATCCAAGACAGGGTGGAGCGGGAGCGACACCGGGGAGCTGTTTTTT	CASRSKTGWSGSDTGELFF
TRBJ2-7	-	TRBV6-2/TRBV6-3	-	TGTGCCAGCAGTTACACGAGCGAGACCGACGAGCAGTACTTC	CASSYTSETDEQYF
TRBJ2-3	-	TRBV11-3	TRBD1	TGTGCCAGCAGCACCGGGACAGATCGCAGCACAGATACGCAGTATTTT	CASSTGTDRSTDTQYF
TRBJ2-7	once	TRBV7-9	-	TGTGCCAGCAGCTCAGTTCCTTCGACAGCCAGCTCCTACGAGCAGTACTTC	CASSSVPSTASSYEQYF
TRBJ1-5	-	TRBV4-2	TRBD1	TGTGCCAGCAGCCGGACAGGAAGGACGAGGGGCAATCAGCCCCAGCATTTT	CASSRTGRTRGNQPQHF
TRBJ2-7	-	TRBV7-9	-	TGTGCCAGCAGGCCCTGGGACAACTCCTACGAGCAGTACTTC	CASRPWDNSYEQYF
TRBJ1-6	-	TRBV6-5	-	TGTGCCAGCAGTTACTCGAACAGTGTATATAATTCACCCCTCCACTTT	CASSYSNSVYNSPLHF
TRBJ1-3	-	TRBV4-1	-	TGCGCCACCACCCCGGGGTCTGGAAACACCATATATTTT	CATTPGSGNTIYF
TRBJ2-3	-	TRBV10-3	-	TGTGCCATCAGTTCTACGGGAGATACGCAGTATTTT	CAISSTGDTQYF
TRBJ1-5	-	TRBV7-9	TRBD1	TGTGCCAGCAGCTTAGCACAGGGGGACAATCAGCCCCAGCATTTT	CASSLAQGDNQPQHF
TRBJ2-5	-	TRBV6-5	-	TGTGCCAGCCGACAAAGCGGAGATTCACAAGAGACCCAGTACTTC	CASRQSGDSQETQYF
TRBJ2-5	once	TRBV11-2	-	TGTGCCAGCAGCCTGGAGGGGGAGACCCAGTACTTC	CASSLEGETQYF
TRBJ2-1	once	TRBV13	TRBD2	TGTGCCAGCAGCTCAAATCTAGCGGGAGGGCCCCGATCCGAGCAGTTCTTC	CASSSNLAGGPRSEQFF
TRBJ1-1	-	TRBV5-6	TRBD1	TGTGCCAGCTGTAAGCAGGGGGCTCTCTACACTGAAGCTTTCTTT	CASCKQGALYTEAFF
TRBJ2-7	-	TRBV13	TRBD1	TGTGCCAGCCTCCACTTCGAGGGGGCGCGGTACGAGCAGTACTTC	CASLHFEGARYEQYF
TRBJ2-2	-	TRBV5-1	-	TGCGCCAGCAGCTTGGTCGAGGGATACGGGGAGCTGTTTTTT	CASSLVEGYGELFF
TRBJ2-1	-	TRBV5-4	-	TGTGCCAGCAGCTTAGGAGGTTCGTCCTACAATGAGCAGTTCTTC	CASSLGGSSYNEQFF
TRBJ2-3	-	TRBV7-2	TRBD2	TGTGCCAGCAGCTTATCTCTAGCGGGAGATACGCAGTATTTT	CASSLSLAGDTQYF
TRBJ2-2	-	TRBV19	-	TGTGCCAGTAGTATCGCCTACGGGGAGCTGTTTTTT	CASSIAYGELFF
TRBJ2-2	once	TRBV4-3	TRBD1	TGCGCCAGCAGCCAAATCAGGGGGACGAACACCGGGGAGCTGTTTTTT	CASSQIRGTNTGELFF
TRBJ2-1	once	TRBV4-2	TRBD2	TGTGCCAGCAGCCAAGCCGGGCCGGGAGGACTTCTGAATGAGCAGTTCTTC	CASSQAGPGGLLNEQFF
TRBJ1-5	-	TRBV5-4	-	TGTGCCAGCAGCTTGAAAGGGGGAAATCAGCCCCAGCATTTT	CASSLKGGNQPQHF
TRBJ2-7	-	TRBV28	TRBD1	TGTGCCAGCAGTCCCGGGACAGGGAGGGTTTTGGGCGAGCAGTACTTC	CASSPGTGRVLGEQYF
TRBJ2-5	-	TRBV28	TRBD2	TGTGCCAGCAGTCCTTGGAGCGGGAGGTCACAAGAGACCCAGTACTTC	CASSPWSGRSQETQYF
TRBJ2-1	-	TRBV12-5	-	TGTGCTAGTGGCCAAGACCAGACTTCGTACAATGAGCAGTTCTTC	CASGQDQTSYNEQFF
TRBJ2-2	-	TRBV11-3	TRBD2	TGTGCCAGCAGCTCCGGGACTAGCGGGAGGCAGGACACCGGGGAGCTGTTTTTT	CASSSGTSGRQDTGELFF
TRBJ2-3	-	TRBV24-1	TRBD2	TGTGCCACCAGTGATTTAGCGGGAGTGGGCCCAGATACGCAGTATTTT	CATSDLAGVGPDTQYF
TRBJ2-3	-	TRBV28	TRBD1	TGTGCCAGCAGTTTACAGGGGGGCACAGATACGCAGTATTTT	CASSLQGGTDTQYF
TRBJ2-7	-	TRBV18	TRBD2	TGTGCCAGCTCACCTTTGATTCCGGGACTAGCGGGACCCTACGAGCAGTACTTC	CASSPLIPGLAGPYEQYF
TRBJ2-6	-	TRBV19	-	TGTGCCAGTACCCTGTGGGCCACTGGGGCCAACGTCCTGACTTTC	CASTLWATGANVLTF
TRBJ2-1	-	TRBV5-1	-	TGCGCCAGCGGGGAACGTGGGGGCTCTGAGCAGTTCTTC	CASGERGGSEQFF
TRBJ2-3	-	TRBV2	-	TGTGCCAGCTCAACTCGTTTCACAGATACGCAGTATTTT	CASSTRFTDTQYF
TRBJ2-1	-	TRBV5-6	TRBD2	TGTGCCAGCAGCTGGAACCCACTAGCGGGAGGAGGAAGTGAGCAGTTCTTC	CASSWNPLAGGGSEQFF
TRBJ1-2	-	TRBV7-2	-	TGTGCCAGCAGCTTGGTTGGAACGGACAGCAACTATGGCTACACCTTC	CASSLVGTDSNYGYTF
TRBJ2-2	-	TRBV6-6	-	TGTGCCAGCTGCGGGACCTTGGGCACCGGGGAGCTGTTTTTT	CASCGTLGTGELFF
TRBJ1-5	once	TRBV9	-	TGTGCCAGCAGCAGGAGGGTCCATCAGCCCCAGCATTTT	CASSRRVHQPQHF
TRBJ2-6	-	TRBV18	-	TGTGCCAGCTCGGAAGGGACACCGACCATCTCTGGGGCCAACGTCCTGACTTTC	CASSEGTPTISGANVLTF
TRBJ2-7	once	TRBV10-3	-	TGTGCCATCAGTGTCCAGGGTAACTACGAGCAGTACTTC	CAISVQGNYEQYF
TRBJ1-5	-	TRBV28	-	TGTGCCAGCAGTTTAAGCCAGCCCCAGCATTTT	CASSLSQPQHF